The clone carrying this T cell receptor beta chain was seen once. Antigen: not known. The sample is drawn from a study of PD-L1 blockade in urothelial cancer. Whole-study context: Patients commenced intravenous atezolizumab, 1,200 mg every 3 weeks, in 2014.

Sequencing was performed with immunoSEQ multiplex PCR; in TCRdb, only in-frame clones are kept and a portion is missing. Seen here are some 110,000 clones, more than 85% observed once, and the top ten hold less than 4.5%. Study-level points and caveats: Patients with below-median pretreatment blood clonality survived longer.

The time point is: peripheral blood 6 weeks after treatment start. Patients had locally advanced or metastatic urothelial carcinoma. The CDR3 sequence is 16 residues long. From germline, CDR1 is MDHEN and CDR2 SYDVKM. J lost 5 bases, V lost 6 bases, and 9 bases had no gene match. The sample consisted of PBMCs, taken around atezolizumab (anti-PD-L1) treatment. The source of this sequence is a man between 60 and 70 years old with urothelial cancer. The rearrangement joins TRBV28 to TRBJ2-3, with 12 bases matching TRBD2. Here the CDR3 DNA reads TGTGCCAGCAGCCTAGCGGGAGGGCGTCTGGTAGATACGCAGTATTTT. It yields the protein CASSLAGGRLVDTQYF.